Listed below are T cell receptor beta chains from one sample, sequenced in a study of cytomegalovirus exposure and HLA in healthy donors. The assay was immunoSEQ multiplex PCR, and TCRdb's table has in-frame clones only and misses some. The sample has roughly 120,000 clones; 75% to 90% are singletons. The specimen was PBMCs. Every receptor here comes from a man younger than 45 in good health and CMV-seronegative. Each CDR3 is given with its conserved first and last residue. Each record gives: clone size, D gene, J gene, V gene, CDR3 protein, CDR3 DNA. The D gene is left open where the match is weak. Rows give clone size only sometimes, using once, few, many, or a class for an expanded clone.

- TRBD1 TRBJ1-2 TRBV6-5 CASSYSITGGYGYTF TGTGCCAGCAGTTACTCGATCACAGGGGGCTATGGCTACACCTTC
few TRBD1 TRBJ1-2 TRBV5-6 CASSLAWRDRVFGYTF TGTGCCAGCAGCTTGGCTTGGCGGGACAGGGTTTTTGGCTACACCTTC
- TRBD2 TRBJ2-7 TRBV18 CASSVAGGYYEQYF TGTGCCAGCTCAGTAGCGGGGGGTTACTACGAGCAGTACTTC
- TRBD2 TRBJ2-7 TRBV28 CASSLLAGGREQYF TGTGCCAGCAGTTTACTAGCGGGAGGACGGGAGCAGTACTTC
- - TRBJ2-5 TRBV10-1 CASSANGLKETQYF TGCGCCAGCAGTGCAAACGGACTGAAAGAGACCCAGTACTTC
few - TRBJ2-7 TRBV6-1 CASSATHRGTYEQYF TGTGCCAGCAGTGCTACACATCGGGGGACCTACGAGCAGTACTTC
few - TRBJ2-7 TRBV4-3 CASSQTLAPDLSYEQYF TGCGCCAGCAGCCAGACTCTAGCGCCCGACCTTTCCTACGAGCAGTACTTC
- TRBD2 TRBJ2-3 TRBV6-1 CASSEEWAGGTTDTQYF TGTGCCAGCAGTGAGGAATGGGCGGGAGGGACGACAGATACGCAGTATTTT
once - TRBJ1-2 TRBV19 CASRQGDGYTF TGTGCCAGTAGACAGGGTGATGGCTACACCTTC
- - TRBJ1-4 TRBV30 CAWGTGRGKLFF TGTGCCTGGGGCACAGGGAGAGGAAAACTGTTTTTT
once - TRBJ1-5 TRBV18 CASSLGSQPQHF TGTGCCAGCTCCCTCGGTAGTCAGCCCCAGCATTTT
once - TRBJ2-3 TRBV27 CASSSGLGDTQYF TGTGCCAGCAGTTCAGGGTTAGGGGATACGCAGTATTTT
- TRBD1 TRBJ1-6 TRBV5-1 CASSAGDRVDNSPLHF TGCGCCAGCAGCGCCGGAGACAGGGTGGATAATTCACCCCTCCACTTT
- TRBD2 TRBJ2-5 TRBV18 CASSPRPSGSPVETQYF TGTGCCAGCTCACCCCGGCCTAGCGGGAGTCCGGTGGAGACCCAGTACTTC
- TRBD2 TRBJ2-1 TRBV19 CASSMGAAGGHEQFF TGTGCCAGTAGTATGGGGGCAGCGGGGGGACATGAGCAGTTCTTC
few - TRBJ2-7 TRBV27 CASSYRQDGYEQYF TGTGCCAGCAGTTACAGACAGGACGGCTACGAGCAGTACTTC
- TRBD2 TRBJ2-1 TRBV5-1 CASSLWGRGLAGSSYNEQFF TGCGCCAGCAGCTTGTGGGGTAGGGGACTAGCGGGCAGCTCCTACAATGAGCAGTTCTTC
- TRBD2 TRBJ2-2 TRBV7-2 CASSLYSGRADGELFF TGTGCCAGCAGCTTATATAGCGGGAGGGCCGACGGGGAGCTGTTTTTT
- TRBD1 TRBJ2-6 TRBV13 CASSWPGQGGSGANVLTF TGTGCCAGCAGCTGGCCGGGACAGGGTGGTTCAGGGGCCAACGTCCTGACTTTC
- TRBD2 TRBJ2-1 TRBV29-1 CSVAGGMYNEQFF TGCAGCGTTGCGGGAGGGATGTACAATGAGCAGTTCTTC
- TRBD1 TRBJ1-3 TRBV6-5 CASSLRGSGNTIYF TGTGCCAGCAGTCTCAGGGGGTCTGGAAACACCATATATTTT
- TRBD2 TRBJ2-1 TRBV12-5 CASGFGGSSYNEQFF TGTGCTAGTGGTTTCGGCGGGAGCTCCTACAATGAGCAGTTCTTC
- TRBD2 TRBJ2-3 TRBV13 CASSLGVGGRAGDTQYF TGTGCCAGCAGCTTAGGGGTCGGCGGGAGGGCCGGGGATACGCAGTATTTT
- TRBD1 TRBJ1-1 TRBV7-9 CASSAGQGASTEAFF TGTGCCAGCAGCGCCGGACAGGGGGCGAGCACTGAAGCTTTCTTT
- - TRBJ2-1 TRBV7-9 CASSPLVSDEQFF TGTGCCAGCAGCCCCTTGGTAAGCGATGAGCAGTTCTTC
few - TRBJ1-1 TRBV6-6 CASSYSPGRLNTEAFF TGTGCCAGCAGTTACTCACCAGGGCGTCTGAACACTGAAGCTTTCTTT
few - TRBJ2-1 TRBV19 CASSIWQGSSNEQFF TGTGCCAGTAGTATATGGCAGGGTAGTTCCAATGAGCAGTTCTTC
once TRBD1 TRBJ2-6 TRBV12-5 CASGLFGTGGNVLTF TGTGCTAGTGGTTTGTTCGGGACAGGGGGCAACGTCCTGACTTTC
- - TRBJ2-5 TRBV9 CASSADSLLETQYF TGTGCCAGCAGCGCCGACAGCCTTCTGGAGACCCAGTACTTC
- TRBD1 TRBJ1-3 TRBV5-4 CASSSSGTGLTDTIYF TGTGCCAGCAGCTCCTCCGGGACAGGGTTAACAGACACCATATATTTT
- - TRBJ1-1 TRBV5-6 CASSFWDNGFAEAFF TGTGCCAGCAGCTTTTGGGACAACGGTTTCGCTGAAGCTTTCTTT
- TRBD1 TRBJ1-6 TRBV19 CASSLTGANSPLHF TGTGCCAGTAGTCTGACAGGGGCGAATTCACCCCTCCACTTT
- - TRBJ1-1 TRBV6-5 CASRRENTEAFF TGTGCCAGCAGACGGGAAAACACTGAAGCTTTCTTT